The clone carrying this T cell receptor (beta chain) was seen only a few times. Its antigen is not known. This specimen comes from a study of lung T cells in sarcoidosis with Löfgren's syndrome. General study results and limits: TRAV12-1 and TRBV2 were reportedly most expanded in Löfgren's patients. Paired TRAV12-1/TRBV2 TCRs showed CDR3 homology and preferential pairing. Shared TRAV12-1 and TRBV2 CDR3 motifs were reported across several patients.

This CDR3 region has 16 residues. CDR1 and CDR2 (germline): SGHNT, YYREEE (reference sequence). V shed 4 bases and J 10 bases; nucleotides not matched to a gene: 15. TCRdb reprocessed the reads via MiXCR and lists one record per CDR3 protein. Counted here are 60,000 to 65,000 distinct CDR3 sequences, approximately 22% occurring once; the ten biggest clones make up under 3%. The chain links TRBV5-4 to TRBJ2-1; 9 positions agree with TRBD2. This TCR was recovered from a human donor with sarcoidosis (Löfgren's syndrome or another form), or a control subject (not recorded which). Sequencing was carried out using CD4+ T cells from PBMCs. The CDR3 spells CASSGAGTSRTGEQFF. CDR3 bases: TGTGCCAGCAGCGGAGCCGGGACTAGCCGCACCGGGGAGCAGTTCTTC.